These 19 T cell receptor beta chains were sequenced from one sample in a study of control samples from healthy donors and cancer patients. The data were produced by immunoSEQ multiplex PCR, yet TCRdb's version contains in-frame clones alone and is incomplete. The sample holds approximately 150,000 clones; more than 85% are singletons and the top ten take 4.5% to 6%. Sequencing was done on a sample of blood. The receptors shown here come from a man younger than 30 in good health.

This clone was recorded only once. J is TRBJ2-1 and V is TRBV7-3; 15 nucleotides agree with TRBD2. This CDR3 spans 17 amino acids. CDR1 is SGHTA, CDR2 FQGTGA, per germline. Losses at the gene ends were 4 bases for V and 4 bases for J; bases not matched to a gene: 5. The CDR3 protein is CASSSRTSGRGYNEQFF. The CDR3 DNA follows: TGTGCCAGCAGCTCGCGGACTAGCGGGAGGGGTTACAATGAGCAGTTCTTC.

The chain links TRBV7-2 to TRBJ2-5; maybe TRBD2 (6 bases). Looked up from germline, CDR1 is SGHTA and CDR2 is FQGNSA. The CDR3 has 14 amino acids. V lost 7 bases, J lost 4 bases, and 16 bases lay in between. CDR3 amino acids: CASTQPGVTETQYF. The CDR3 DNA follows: TGTGCCAGCACCCAGCCGGGAGTTACAGAGACCCAGTACTTC.

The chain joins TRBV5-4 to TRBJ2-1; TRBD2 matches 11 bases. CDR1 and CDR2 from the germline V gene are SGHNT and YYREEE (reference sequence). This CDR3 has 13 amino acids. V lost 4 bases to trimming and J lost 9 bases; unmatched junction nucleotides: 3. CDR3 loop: CASSHTSGGEQFF. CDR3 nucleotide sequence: TGTGCCAGCAGCCACACTAGCGGGGGTGAGCAGTTCTTC. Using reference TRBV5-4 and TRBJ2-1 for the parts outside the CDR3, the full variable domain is ETGVTQSPTHLIKTRGQQVTLRCSSQSGHNTVSWYQQALGQGPQFIFQYYREEENGRGNFPPRFSGLQFPNYSSELNVNALELDDSALYLCASSHTSGGEQFFGPGTRLTVL.

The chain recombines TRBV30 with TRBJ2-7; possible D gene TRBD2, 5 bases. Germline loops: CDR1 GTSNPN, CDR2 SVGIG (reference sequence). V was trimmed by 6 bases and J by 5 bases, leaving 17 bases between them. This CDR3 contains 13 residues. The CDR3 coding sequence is TGTGCCTGCTCCTCGGGGATTGTAGACGAGCAGTACTTC. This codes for CACSSGIVDEQYF.

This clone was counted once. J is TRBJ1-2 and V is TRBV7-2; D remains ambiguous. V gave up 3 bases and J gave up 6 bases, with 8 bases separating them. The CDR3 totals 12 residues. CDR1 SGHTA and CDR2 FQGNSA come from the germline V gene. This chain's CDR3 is CASSFRQDGYTF. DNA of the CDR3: TGTGCCAGCAGCTTTCGTCAGGATGGCTACACCTTC.

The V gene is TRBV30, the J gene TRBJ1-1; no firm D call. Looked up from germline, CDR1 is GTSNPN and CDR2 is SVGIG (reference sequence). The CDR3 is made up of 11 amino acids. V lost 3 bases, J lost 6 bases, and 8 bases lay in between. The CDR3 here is CAWRWYSEAFF. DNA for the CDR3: TGTGCCTGGAGATGGTACTCTGAAGCTTTCTTT.

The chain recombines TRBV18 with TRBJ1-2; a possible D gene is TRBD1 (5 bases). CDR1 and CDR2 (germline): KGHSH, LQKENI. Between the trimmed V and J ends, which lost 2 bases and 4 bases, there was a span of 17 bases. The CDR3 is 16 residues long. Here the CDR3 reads CASSPGRDSRFYGYTF. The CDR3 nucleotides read TGTGCCAGCTCACCAGGTCGCGACAGCCGATTCTATGGCTACACCTTC.

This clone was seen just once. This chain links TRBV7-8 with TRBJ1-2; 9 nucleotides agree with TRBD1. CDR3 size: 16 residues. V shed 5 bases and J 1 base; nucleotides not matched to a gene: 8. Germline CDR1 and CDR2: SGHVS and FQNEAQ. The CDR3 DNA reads TGTGCCAGCAGCCCCCGGACAGGGGAAGTTAACTATGGCTACACCTTC. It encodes CASSPRTGEVNYGYTF.

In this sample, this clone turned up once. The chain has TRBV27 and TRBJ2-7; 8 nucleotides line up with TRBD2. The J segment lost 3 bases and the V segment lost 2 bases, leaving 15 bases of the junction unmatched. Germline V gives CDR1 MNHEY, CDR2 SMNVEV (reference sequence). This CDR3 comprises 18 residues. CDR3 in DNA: TGTGCCAGCAGTTTAGGGCGGGGGGATCTTTTTAAACACTACGAGCAGTACTTC. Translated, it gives CASSLGRGDLFKHYEQYF.

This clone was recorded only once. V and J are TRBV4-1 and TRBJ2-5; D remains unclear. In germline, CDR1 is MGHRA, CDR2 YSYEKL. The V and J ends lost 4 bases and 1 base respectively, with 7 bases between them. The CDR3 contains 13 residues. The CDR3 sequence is CASSLPGQETQYF. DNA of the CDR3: TGCGCCAGCAGCCTCCCCGGCCAAGAGACCCAGTACTTC.

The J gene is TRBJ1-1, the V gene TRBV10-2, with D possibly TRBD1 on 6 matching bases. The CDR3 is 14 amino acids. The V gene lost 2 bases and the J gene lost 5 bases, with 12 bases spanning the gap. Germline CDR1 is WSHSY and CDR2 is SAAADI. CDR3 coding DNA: TGCGCCAGCAGTGAGACAGGGACGAGGACTGAAGCTTTCTTT. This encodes CASSETGTRTEAFF.

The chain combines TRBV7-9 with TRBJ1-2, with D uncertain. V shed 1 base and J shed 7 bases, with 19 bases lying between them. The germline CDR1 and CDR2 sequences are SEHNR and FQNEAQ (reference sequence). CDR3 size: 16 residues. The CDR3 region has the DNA TGTGCCAGCAGCTTAGGGGGTTTAGAACGGCGGCCTGGCTACACCTTC. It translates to CASSLGGLERRPGYTF.

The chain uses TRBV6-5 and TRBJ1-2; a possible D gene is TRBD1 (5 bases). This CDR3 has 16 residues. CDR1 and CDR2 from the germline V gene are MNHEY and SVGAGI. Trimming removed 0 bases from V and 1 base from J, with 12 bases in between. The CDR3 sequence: CASSYSIPRGNYGYTF. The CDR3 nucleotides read TGTGCCAGCAGTTACTCGATTCCGAGGGGTAACTATGGCTACACCTTC.

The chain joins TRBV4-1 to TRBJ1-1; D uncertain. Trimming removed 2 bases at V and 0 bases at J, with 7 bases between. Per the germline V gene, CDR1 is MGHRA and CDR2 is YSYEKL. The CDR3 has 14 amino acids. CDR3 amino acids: CASSQTAVNTEAFF. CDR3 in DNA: TGCGCCAGCAGCCAAACCGCGGTGAACACTGAAGCTTTCTTT.

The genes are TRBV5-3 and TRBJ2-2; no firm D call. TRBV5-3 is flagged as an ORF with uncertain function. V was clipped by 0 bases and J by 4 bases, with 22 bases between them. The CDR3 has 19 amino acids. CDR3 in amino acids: CARSLACWGRDWGTGELFF. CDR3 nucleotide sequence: TGTGCCAGAAGCTTGGCTTGTTGGGGAAGGGATTGGGGCACCGGGGAGCTGTTTTTT.

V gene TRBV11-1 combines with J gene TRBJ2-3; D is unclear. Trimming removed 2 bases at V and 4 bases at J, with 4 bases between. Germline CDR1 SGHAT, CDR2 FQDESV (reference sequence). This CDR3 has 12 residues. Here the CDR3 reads CASSLIADTQYF. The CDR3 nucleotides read TGTGCCAGCAGCTTAATAGCAGATACGCAGTATTTT.

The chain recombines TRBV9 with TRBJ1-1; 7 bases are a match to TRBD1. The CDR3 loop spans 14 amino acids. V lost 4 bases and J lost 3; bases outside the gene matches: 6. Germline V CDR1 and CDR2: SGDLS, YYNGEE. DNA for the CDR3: TGTGCCAGCAGCCCCCAGGGGGGGGACACTGAAGCTTTCTTT. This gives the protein CASSPQGGDTEAFF.

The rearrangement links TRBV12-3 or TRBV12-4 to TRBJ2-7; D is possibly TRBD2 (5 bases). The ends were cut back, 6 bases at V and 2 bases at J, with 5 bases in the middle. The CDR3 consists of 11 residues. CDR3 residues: CASSGTYEQYF. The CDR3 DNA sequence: TGTGCCAGCAGCGGGACCTACGAGCAGTACTTC.

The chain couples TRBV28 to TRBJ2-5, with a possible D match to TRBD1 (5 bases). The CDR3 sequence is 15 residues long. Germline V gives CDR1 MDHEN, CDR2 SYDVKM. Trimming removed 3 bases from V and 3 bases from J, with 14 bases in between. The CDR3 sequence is CASSFVRVGKETQYF. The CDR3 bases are TGTGCCAGCAGTTTCGTCAGGGTAGGAAAAGAGACCCAGTACTTC. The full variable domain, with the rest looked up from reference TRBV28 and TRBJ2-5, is DVKVTQSSRYLVKRTGEKVFLECVQDMDHENMFWYRQDPGLGLRLIYFSYDVKMKEKGDIPEGYSVSREKKERFSLILESASTNQTSMYLCASSFVRVGKETQYFGPGTRLLVL.